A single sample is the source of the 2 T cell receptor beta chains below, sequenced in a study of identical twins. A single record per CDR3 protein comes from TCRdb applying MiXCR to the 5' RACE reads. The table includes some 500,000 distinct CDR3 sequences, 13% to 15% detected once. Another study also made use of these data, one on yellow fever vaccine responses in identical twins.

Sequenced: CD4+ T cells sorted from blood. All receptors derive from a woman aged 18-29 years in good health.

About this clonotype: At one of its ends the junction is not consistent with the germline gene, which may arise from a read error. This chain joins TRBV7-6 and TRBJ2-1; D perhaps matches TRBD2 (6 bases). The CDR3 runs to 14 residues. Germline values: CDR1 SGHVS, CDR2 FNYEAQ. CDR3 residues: CASSLGGVYNERFF. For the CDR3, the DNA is TGTGCCAGCAGCTTAGGCGGGGTCTACAATGAGCGGTTCTTC.

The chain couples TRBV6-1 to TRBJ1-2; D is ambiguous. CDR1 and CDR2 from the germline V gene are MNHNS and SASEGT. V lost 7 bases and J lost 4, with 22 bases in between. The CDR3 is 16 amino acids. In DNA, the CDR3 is TGTGCCAGCAAATTGTCAGCAAGGGAGGTCCCCTATGGCTACACCTTC. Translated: CASKLSAREVPYGYTF.